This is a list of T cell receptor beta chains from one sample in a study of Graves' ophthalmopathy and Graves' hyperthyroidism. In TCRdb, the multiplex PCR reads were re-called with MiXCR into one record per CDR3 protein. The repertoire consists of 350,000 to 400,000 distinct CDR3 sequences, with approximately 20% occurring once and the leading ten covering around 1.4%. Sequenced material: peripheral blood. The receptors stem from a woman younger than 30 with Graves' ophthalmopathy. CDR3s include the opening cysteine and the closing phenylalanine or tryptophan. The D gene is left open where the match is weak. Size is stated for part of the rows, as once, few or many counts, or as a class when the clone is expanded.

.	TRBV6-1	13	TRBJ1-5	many	TGTGCCAGCATGATGGGGCAGGGTCAGCCCCAGCATTTT	CASMMGQGQPQHF
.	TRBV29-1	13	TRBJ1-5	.	TGCAGCGCACTGCTGGATCTGAATCAGCCCCAGCATTTT	CSALLDLNQPQHF
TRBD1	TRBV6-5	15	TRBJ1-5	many	TGTGCCAGCCGGGACAGCAAGAGGGGCAATCAGCCCCAGCATTTT	CASRDSKRGNQPQHF
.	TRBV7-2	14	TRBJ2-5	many	TGTGCCAGCAGCACACACCGGACGACCCAGACCCAGTACTTC	CASSTHRTTQTQYF
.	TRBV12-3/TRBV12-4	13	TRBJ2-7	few	TGTGCCAGCAGTTCTCGACAGTCCTACGAGCAGTACTTC	CASSSRQSYEQYF
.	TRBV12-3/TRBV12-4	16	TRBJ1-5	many	TGTGCCAGCAGTTTAGGTTCCCCTTTGAGCAATCAGCCCCAGCATTTT	CASSLGSPLSNQPQHF
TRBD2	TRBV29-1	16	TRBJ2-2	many	TGCAGCGCCTGTAACCTAGCGGGGGGCCTCGGCGGGGAGCTGTTTTTT	CSACNLAGGLGGELFF
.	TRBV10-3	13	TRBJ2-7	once	TGTGCCATCACCCAGGGGAGCGCCTACGAGCAGTACTTC	CAITQGSAYEQYF
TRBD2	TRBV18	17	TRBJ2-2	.	TGTGCCAGCTCACCGTGGGAAGCGGGAGTGGGAACCGGGGAGCTGTTTTTT	CASSPWEAGVGTGELFF
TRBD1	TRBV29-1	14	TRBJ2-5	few	TGCAGCGTTGAAGGACAGGGGGTAACTGAGACCCAGTACTTC	CSVEGQGVTETQYF
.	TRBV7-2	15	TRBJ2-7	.	TGTGCCAGCAGCTCGACGACAGTGGAGACCTACGAGCAGTACTTC	CASSSTTVETYEQYF
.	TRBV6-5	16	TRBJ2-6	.	TGTGCCAGCAGTTACTCGTGGGGGGAGGGGGCCAACGTCCTGACTTTC	CASSYSWGEGANVLTF
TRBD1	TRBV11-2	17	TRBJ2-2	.	TGTGCCAGCAGTTCAACCGGGACAGGGGGCGAGGGCGGGGAGCTGTTTTTT	CASSSTGTGGEGGELFF
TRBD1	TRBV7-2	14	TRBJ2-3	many	TGTGCCAGCAGCAAGGACAGGGGGCTAGATACGCAGTATTTT	CASSKDRGLDTQYF
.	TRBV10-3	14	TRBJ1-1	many	TGTGCCATCAGTGACCCAGACCGGAGGGCTGAAGCTTTCTTT	CAISDPDRRAEAFF
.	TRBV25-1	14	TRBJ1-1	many	TGTGCCAGCAGGGGCCTAGGAGGGGACACTGAAGCTTTCTTT	CASRGLGGDTEAFF
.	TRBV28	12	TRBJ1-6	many	TGTGCCAGCAGTCCCCCCGCAGGCGCCCTCCACTTT	CASSPPAGALHF
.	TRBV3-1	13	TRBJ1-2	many	TGTGCCAGCAGCCAAGGAGTGGCGGCTGGCTACACCTTC	CASSQGVAAGYTF
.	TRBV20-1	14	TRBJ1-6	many	TGCAGTGCTAGCGGGGCCCAGCGTCGTTCACCCCTCCACTTT	CSASGAQRRSPLHF
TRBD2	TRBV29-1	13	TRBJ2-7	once	TGCAGCGTTCAAAGCGGGAGCTCCTACGAGCAGTACTTC	CSVQSGSSYEQYF
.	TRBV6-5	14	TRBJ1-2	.	TGTGCCAGCAGTTATCTGCAGGGATGGGATGGCTACACCTTC	CASSYLQGWDGYTF
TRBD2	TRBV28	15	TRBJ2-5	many	TGTGCCAGCAGTCTCCCGGGATCGGGGGGAGAGACCCAGTACTTC	CASSLPGSGGETQYF
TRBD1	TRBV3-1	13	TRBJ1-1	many	TGTGCCAGCAGCCCTCGACAGGGGGTTCGGACTTTCTTT	CASSPRQGVRTFF
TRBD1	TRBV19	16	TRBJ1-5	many	TGTGCCAGTACCCAGAGCCCAGGGGGCCAAAATCAGCCCCAGCATTTT	CASTQSPGGQNQPQHF
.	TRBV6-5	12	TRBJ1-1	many	TGTGCCAGCACAATACAGCAAACTGAAGCTTTCTTT	CASTIQQTEAFF
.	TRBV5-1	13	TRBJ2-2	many	TGCGCCAGCAGCTTACAGGACACCGGGGAGCTGTTTTTT	CASSLQDTGELFF
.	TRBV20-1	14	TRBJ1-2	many	TGCAGTGCTCCCCTCAGATCCTTAGCCTATGGCTACACCTTC	CSAPLRSLAYGYTF
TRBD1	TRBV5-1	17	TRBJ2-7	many	TGCGCCAGCAGCTTCCCCCCGGGACAGGGAAGCTCCTACGAGCAGTACTTC	CASSFPPGQGSSYEQYF
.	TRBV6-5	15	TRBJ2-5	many	TGTGCCAGCAGTCCTTCCAGGACAGGAGGGGAGACCCAGTACTTC	CASSPSRTGGETQYF